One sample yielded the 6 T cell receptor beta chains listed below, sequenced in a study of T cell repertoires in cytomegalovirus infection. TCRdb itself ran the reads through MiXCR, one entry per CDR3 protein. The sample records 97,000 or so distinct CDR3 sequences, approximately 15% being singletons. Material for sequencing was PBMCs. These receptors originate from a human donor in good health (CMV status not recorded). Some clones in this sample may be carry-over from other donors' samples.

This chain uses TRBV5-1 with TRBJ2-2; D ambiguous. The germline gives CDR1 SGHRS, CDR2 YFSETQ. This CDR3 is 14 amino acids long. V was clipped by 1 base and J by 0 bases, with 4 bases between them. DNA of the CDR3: TGCGCCAGCAGCTTGTCACCGAACACCGGGGAGCTGTTTTTT. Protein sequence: CASSLSPNTGELFF.

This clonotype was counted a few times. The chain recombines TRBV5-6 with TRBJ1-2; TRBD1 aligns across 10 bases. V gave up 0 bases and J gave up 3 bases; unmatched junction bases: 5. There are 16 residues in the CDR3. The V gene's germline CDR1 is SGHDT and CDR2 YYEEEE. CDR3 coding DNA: TGTGCCAGCAGCTTGGGACAGGGGGCGGTTTACTATGGCTACACCTTC. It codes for CASSLGQGAVYYGYTF.

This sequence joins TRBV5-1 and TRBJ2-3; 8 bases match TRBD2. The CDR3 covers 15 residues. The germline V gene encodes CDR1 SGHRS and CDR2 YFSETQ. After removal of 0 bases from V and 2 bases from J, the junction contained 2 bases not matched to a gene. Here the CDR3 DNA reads TGCGCCAGCAGCTTGGCACTAGCGGACACAGATACGCAGTATTTT. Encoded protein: CASSLALADTDTQYF.

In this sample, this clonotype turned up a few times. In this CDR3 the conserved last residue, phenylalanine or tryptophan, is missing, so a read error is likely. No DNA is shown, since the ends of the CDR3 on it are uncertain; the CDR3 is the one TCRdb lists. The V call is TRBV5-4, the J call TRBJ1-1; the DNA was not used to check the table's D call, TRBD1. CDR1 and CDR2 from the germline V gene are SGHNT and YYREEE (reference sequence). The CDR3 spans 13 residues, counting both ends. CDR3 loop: CASSLDTGTETFL.

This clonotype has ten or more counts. The CDR3 bases are TGTGCCAGCAGCTTCTCTAGGGGGGCCAACGTCCTGACTTTC. This translates into CASSFSRGANVLTF. The chain carries TRBV7-2 and TRBJ2-6; D is unclear. CDR1 and CDR2 from the germline V gene are SGHTA and FQGNSA. V gave up 3 bases and J gave up 4 bases, with 7 bases separating them. The CDR3 length is 14 residues.

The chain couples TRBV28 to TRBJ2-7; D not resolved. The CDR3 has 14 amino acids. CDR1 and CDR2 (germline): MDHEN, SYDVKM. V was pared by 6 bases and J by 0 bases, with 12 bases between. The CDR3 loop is CASSQPGRSYEQYF. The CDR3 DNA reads TGTGCCAGCAGCCAACCGGGCCGCTCCTACGAGCAGTACTTC.